This T cell receptor (beta chain) was captured in a study of CD8+ T cells in alopecia areata. The ends were cut back, 5 bases at V and 5 bases at J, with 12 bases in the middle. This CDR3 is built from 14 residues. Germline-derived CDR1 and CDR2 are SGHTA and FQGNSA. Study-level findings and limits: It was less clear whether patients shared TCRs than it was in mice, possibly because of HLA. There were also resident alphabeta T cells of normal skin sequenced in scalp samples.

Reverse transcribed after extraction, RNA yielded cDNA as the sequencing template. Data came from immunoSEQ multiplex PCR; TCRdb stores just in-frame clones and leaves some out. The sample carries 150,000 or so clones, approximately 60% recorded once. A remark on this clone: Its antigen is not known.

The V and J genes are TRBV7-2 and TRBJ2-2; possible D gene TRBD1, 6 bases. Sequenced sample: CD4+ T cells sorted from blood. This sequence was found in a human donor in good health. The CDR3 nucleotides read TGTGCCAGCAGCGAACAGGGATTTACCGGGGAGCTGTTTTTT. It specifies CASSEQGFTGELFF.